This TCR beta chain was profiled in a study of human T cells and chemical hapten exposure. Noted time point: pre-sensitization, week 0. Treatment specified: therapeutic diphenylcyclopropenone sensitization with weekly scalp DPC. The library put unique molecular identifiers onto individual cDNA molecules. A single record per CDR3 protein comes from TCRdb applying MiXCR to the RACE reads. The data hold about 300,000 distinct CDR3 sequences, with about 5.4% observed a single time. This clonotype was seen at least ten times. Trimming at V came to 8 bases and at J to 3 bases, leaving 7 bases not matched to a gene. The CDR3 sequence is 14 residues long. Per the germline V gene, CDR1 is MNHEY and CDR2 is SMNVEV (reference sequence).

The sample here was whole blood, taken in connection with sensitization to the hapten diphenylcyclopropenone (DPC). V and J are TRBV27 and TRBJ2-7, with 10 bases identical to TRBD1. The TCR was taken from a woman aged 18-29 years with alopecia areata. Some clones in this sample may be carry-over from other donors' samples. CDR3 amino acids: CASAAGTGVYEQYF. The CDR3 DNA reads TGTGCCAGCGCAGCGGGGACAGGGGTCTACGAGCAGTACTTC.